This record concerns one T cell receptor beta chain sequence. It has no known antigen specificity. No base qualities exist here, and no much larger clone lies one base off it. These data belong to a study of T cells in Graves' hyperthyroidism and ophthalmopathy (dated by TCRdb to the late 2010s). The study in broad terms: A discovery cohort of roughly 96 patients, about 40 with Graves' ophthalmopathy and 55 to 60 with stable Graves' hyperthyroidism, was used to find distinguishing TCR V-J signatures. Prospective prediction of ophthalmopathy was tested in an independent validation cohort of under 20 hyperthyroidism patients and 17 patients who later progressed to ophthalmopathy. The roughly 94 discovery patients were randomly divided into training and test sets at a 7:3 ratio. Thyroid tissue and blood T-cell repertoires from about six Graves' hyperthyroidism patients were also compared in the study. Following sampling, methimazole starting at 30 mg daily was given to hyperthyroidism patients, and high-dose intravenous methylprednisolone was given to ophthalmopathy patients. The paper reports TCR Vbeta CDR3 sequencing of 130 to 150 peripheral blood samples: some 41 ophthalmopathy, 70 to 85 hyperthyroidism and approximately 17 progressor patients.

From its cysteine to its phenylalanine, the CDR3 spans 13 amino acids. Only the CDR3 part of the read is kept: 39 bases, read in frame from the first base. CDR1 DFQATT and CDR2 SNEGSKA are derived from the germline V gene (reference sequence). V is cut back by 6 bases and J by 4 bases, with 7 bases in the junction unmatched. Amplification of TCR beta CDR3 regions was carried out from RNA transcripts. A first-round RT-PCR of the TCR CDR3 used the HTBI primer set with the Qiagen OneStep RT-PCR kit. Libraries were constructed in a second round of multiplex PCR, after which size selection and purification were performed. The libraries were sequenced on an Illumina HiSeq2000 using paired-end 100 bp reads. In the original analysis: SOAPnuke was used to process the raw data, removing reads that contained adapters or uncalled bases, had a mean Phred below 15, or lacked an exact match to the constant primer or identifier. COPE v1.2.5 was used to merge high-quality paired reads, and clonotypes were defined as unique nucleotide sequences. MiTCR v1.1 was used to align the clonotypes against IMGT TRBV, TRBD and TRBJ reference segments. The analysis was restricted to V-J combinations with a frequency above 0.0001, which together covered 99% to 99.2% of the repertoires. The TCS score was defined as F50 (clonal expansion) divided by E x V (chaos), with BLOSUM62-based TCRdist calculated between CDR3 peptides within each V-J. Welch's t-statistics and random forest reduced 500 to 650 V-J features to fewer than 15, which were used in a naive Bayes classifier (R e1071). Thyroid-blood repertoire similarity was quantified with the Morisita-Horn index. TCRdb reanalyzed the raw reads on its own, using fastp at Q25 for trimming and MiXCR for clone calling, and kept in-frame beta chains. One record per CDR3 amino acid sequence lists the most common genes and DNA. Clone size and V and J calls follow TCRdb, not the original study. A total of hundreds of thousands of distinct CDR3 sequences appear in this sample, 45% of them only once. Less than 9% of the sample is held by the ten biggest clonotypes.

Exclusion was applied to patients with uncontrolled infections, other autoimmune diseases, pregnancy or lactation. Clinical symptoms, serum thyroxine and TRAb, thyroid ultrasound, and orbital computed tomography formed the basis for the diagnoses. Trizol reagent was used to extract total RNA, and RNA quality was then checked on an Agilent 2100 Bioanalyzer. Study-wide conclusions, independent of this receptor: During validation, the model predicted progression to ophthalmopathy a median of roughly six months ahead of onset, with roughly 65% sensitivity and 72.22% specificity. Sample size was not statistically predetermined, and investigators were not blinded to group allocation. In cross-validation, a model built on a 13 V-J signature told ophthalmopathy apart from stable hyperthyroidism with roughly 87% sensitivity and approximately 81% specificity, and in testing the same model reached 80%/75%. Blood samples also contained most of the expanded thyroid clonotypes (frequency above 0.001), which suggests that blood repertoires may reflect thyroid immune responses.

Material: peripheral blood or thyroid tissue (not recorded which). Rearrangement joined TRBV20-1 to TRBJ1-2; TRBD1 aligns with 8 central bases. The TCR was taken from an adult man with Graves' disease, either hyperthyroidism or ophthalmopathy (not recorded which). The DNA is as follows: TGCAGTGCCGACAGCAGGGGGCTCTATGGCTACACCTTC. The resulting protein is CSADSRGLYGYTF.